This paragraph covers one T cell receptor (beta chain) sequence. Its antigen is currently unknown. The entry originates in a study of early T cells in non-severe SARS-CoV-2 infection. On the study more broadly: Bulk RNA from unsorted whole blood was sequenced; chains were unpaired.

Unique molecular identifier tags were affixed to discrete cDNA molecules. A single record per CDR3 protein comes from TCRdb applying MiXCR to the 5' RACE reads. The table includes around 77,000 distinct CDR3 sequences, 10% detected once. Findings and caveats of the study: The study's VDJdb matching favored anti-spike CD8 responses and missed private and CD4 specificities.

Losses at the gene ends were 6 bases for V and 5 bases for J; bases not matched to a gene: 4. Germline lookup yields CDR1 MNHEY and CDR2 SVGAGI. The CDR3 runs to 12 residues. The rearrangement links TRBV6-5 to TRBJ2-7, with TRBD1 matching 7 bases. The sequence was obtained from an adult who was a healthcare worker with PCR-confirmed SARS-CoV-2 infection or an uninfected control (not recorded which). The specimen comprised whole blood, sampled at baseline. Here the CDR3 reads CASRRDRDEQYF. The CDR3 bases are TGTGCCAGCAGACGAGACAGGGACGAGCAGTACTTC.